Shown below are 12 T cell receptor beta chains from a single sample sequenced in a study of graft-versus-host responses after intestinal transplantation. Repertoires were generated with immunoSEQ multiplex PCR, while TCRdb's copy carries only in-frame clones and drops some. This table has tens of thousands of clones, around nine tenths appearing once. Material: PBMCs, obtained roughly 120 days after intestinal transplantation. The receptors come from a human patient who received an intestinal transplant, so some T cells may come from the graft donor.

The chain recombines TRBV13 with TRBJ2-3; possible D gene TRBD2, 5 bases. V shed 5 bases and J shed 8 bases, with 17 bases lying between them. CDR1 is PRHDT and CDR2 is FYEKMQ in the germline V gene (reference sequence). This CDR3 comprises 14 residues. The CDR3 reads CASSMRAGGVTQYF. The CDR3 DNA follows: TGTGCCAGCAGCATGCGCGCGGGTGGGGTTACGCAGTATTTT.

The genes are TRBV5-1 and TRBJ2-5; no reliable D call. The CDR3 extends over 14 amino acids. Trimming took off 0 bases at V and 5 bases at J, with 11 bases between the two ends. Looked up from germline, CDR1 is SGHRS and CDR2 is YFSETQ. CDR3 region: CASSLVLPGETQYF. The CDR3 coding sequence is TGCGCCAGCAGCTTGGTGCTCCCCGGGGAGACCCAGTACTTC.

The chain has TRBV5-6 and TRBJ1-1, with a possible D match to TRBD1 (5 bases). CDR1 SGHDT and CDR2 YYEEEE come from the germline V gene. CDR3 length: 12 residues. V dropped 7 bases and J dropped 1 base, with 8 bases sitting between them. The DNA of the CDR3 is TGTGCCAGCGGCACAGGGAACACTGAAGCTTTCTTT. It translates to CASGTGNTEAFF.

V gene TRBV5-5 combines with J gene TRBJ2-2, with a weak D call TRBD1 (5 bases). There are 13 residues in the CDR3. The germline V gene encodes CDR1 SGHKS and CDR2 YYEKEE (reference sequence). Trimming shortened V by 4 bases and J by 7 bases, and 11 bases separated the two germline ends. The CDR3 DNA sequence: TGTGCCAGCAGCCCGCGGACATACGGGGAGCTGTTTTTT. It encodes CASSPRTYGELFF. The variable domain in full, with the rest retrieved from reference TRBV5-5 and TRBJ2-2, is DAGVTQSPTHLIKTRGQQVTLRCSPISGHKSVSWYQQVLGQGPQFIFQYYEKEERGRGNFPDRFSARQFPNYSSELNVNALLLGDSALYLCASSPRTYGELFFGEGSRLTVL.

In DNA form, the CDR3 reads TGTGCCAGCAGCCAAGTACAGGGGGTCTCCTACGAGCAGTACTTC. This codes for CASSQVQGVSYEQYF. This chain connects TRBV4-2 to TRBJ2-7, with 8 bases aligning to TRBD1. CDR3 length: 15 residues. The J segment lost 0 bases and the V segment lost 1 base, leaving 2 bases of the junction unmatched. Germline V lookup: CDR1 LGHNA, CDR2 YNFKEQ.

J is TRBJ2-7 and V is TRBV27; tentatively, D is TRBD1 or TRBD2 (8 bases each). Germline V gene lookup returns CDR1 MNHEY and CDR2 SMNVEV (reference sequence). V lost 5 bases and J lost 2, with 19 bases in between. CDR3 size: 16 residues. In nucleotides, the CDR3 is TGTGCCAGCAGTGCGCTACTAGCGGACAGGGCCTACGAGCAGTACTTC. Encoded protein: CASSALLADRAYEQYF.

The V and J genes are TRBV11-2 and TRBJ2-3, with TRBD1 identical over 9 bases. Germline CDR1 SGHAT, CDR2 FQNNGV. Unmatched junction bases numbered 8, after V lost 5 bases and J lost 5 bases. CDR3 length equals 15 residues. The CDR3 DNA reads TGTGCCAGCAGCACCCGACAGGGGGTCGGAGATACGCAGTATTTT. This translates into CASSTRQGVGDTQYF.

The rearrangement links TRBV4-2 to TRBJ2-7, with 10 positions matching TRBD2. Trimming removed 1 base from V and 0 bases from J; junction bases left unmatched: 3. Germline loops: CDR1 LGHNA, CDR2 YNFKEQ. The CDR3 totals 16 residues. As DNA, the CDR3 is TGTGCCAGCAGCCAAGGAGGACTAGCGGCCTCCTACGAGCAGTACTTC. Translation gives CASSQGGLAASYEQYF.

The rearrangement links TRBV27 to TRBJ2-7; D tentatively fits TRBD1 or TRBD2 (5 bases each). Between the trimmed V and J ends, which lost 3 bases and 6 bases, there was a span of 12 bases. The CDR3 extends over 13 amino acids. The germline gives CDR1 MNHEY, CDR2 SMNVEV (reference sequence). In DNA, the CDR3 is TGTGCCAGCAGTTTGGGGGTGTTAAGCGAGCAGTACTTC. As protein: CASSLGVLSEQYF.

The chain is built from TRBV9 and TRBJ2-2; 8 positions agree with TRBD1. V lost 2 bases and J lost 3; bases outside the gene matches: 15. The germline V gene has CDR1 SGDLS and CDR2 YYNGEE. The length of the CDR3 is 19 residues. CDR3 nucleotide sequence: TGTGCCAGCAGCGTCGCACTCCCAACCCAGGGGGCGTACACCGGGGAGCTGTTTTTT. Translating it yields CASSVALPTQGAYTGELFF. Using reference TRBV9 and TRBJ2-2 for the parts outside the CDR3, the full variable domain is DSGVTQTPKHLITATGQRVTLRCSPRSGDLSVYWYQQSLDQGLQFLIQYYNGEERAKGNILERFSAQQFPDLHSELNLSSLELGDSALYFCASSVALPTQGAYTGELFFGEGSRLTVL.

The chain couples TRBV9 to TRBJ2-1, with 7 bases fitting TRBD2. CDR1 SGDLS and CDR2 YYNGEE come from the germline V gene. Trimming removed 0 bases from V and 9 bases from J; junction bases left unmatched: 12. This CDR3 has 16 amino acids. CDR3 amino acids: CASSVGGLAARGEQFF. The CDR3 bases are TGTGCCAGCAGCGTAGGTGGCCTAGCGGCCCGTGGTGAGCAGTTCTTC. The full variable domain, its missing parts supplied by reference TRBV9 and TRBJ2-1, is DSGVTQTPKHLITATGQRVTLRCSPRSGDLSVYWYQQSLDQGLQFLIQYYNGEERAKGNILERFSAQQFPDLHSELNLSSLELGDSALYFCASSVGGLAARGEQFFGPGTRLTVL.

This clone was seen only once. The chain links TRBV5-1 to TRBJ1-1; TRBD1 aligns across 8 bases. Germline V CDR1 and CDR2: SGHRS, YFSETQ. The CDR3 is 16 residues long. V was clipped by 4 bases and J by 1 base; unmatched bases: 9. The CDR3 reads CASSAGQGVWNTEAFF. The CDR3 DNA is TGCGCCAGCAGCGCCGGACAGGGAGTATGGAACACTGAAGCTTTCTTT.